This paragraph reports one TCR beta chain. The sample belongs to a study of blood T cell repertoires in COVID-19. Study context: Material from acute and convalescent COVID-19 was sourced from the United States, Italy and Spain. T cells, B-cell-depleted T cells, or PBMCs supplied cDNA or gDNA.

Per the study methods: Estimation of nucleated cell counts relied on the amplification of reference gene primers. Sequencing was performed with immunoSEQ multiplex PCR; in TCRdb, only in-frame clones are kept and a portion is missing. The DNA gave D and trimming, while V, J and clone size come from that table. The sample lists around 120,000 clones; about 90% were seen once. This CDR3 has 16 residues. Trimming stripped 4 bases from V and 2 bases from J, with 17 bases between. Germline V CDR1 and CDR2: SGHTA, FQGNSA. This rearrangement joins TRBV7-2 to TRBJ2-5; tentative D call: TRBD2 (5 bases). The clonotype comes from a man between 70 and 80 years old who had recovered from COVID-19. The sequenced material came from peripheral blood. CDR3 sequence: CASSSPSGKIQETQYF. In nucleotides, the CDR3 is TGTGCCAGCAGCTCCCCCTCCGGGAAGATACAAGAGACCCAGTACTTC.